The 18 T cell receptor beta chains presented below share a single source sample, sequenced in a study of blood T cell repertoires in COVID-19. This table comes from immunoSEQ multiplex PCR, and its TCRdb copy is limited to in-frame clones, with some not included. The repertoire holds approximately 290,000 clones, with about nine tenths as singletons. Material for sequencing was peripheral blood. These receptors were collected from a man between 18 and 35 years old with active or convalescent COVID-19.

Comments on this clone: Other DNA sequences in the same sample also yield this CDR3. The chain has TRBV7-2 and TRBJ2-7; 11 positions agree with TRBD1. CDR3 length: 15 residues. J was trimmed by 4 bases and V by 3 bases; bases with no gene match: 5. Germline CDR1 reads SGHTA; CDR2 reads FQGNSA. CDR3 sequence (DNA): TGTGCCAGCAGCTTTTCCGGGACAGGGGGATACGAGCAGTACTTC. Translating gives CASSFSGTGGYEQYF.

The chain carries TRBV5-6 and TRBJ1-5; 12 positions agree with TRBD1. The CDR3 spans 16 residues. The V gene end was trimmed by 0 bases and the J gene end by 6 bases; junction bases not matched to a gene: 4. CDR1 is SGHDT and CDR2 is YYEEEE in the germline V gene. CDR3 amino acids: CASSLGGQGAFQPQHF. The CDR3 coding sequence is TGTGCCAGCAGCTTGGGGGGACAGGGGGCTTTTCAGCCCCAGCATTTT.

V usage is TRBV18 and J usage is TRBJ2-1; 15 bases map to TRBD2. V gave up 3 bases and J gave up 1 base; unmatched junction bases: 10. Germline V CDR1 and CDR2: KGHSH, LQKENI. The CDR3 extends over 20 amino acids. The CDR3 nucleotides are TGTGCCAGCTCACCCCGCCCTGGACTAGCGGGGGGGGGATCCTACAATGAGCAGTTCTTC. Its translation is CASSPRPGLAGGGSYNEQFF.

J is TRBJ2-1 and V is TRBV28; the match to TRBD2 covers 11 bases. V trimming: 7 bases; J trimming: 6 bases; junction bases outside the gene matches: 8. Germline V gene lookup returns CDR1 MDHEN and CDR2 SYDVKM. The CDR3 has 15 residues. For the CDR3, the DNA is TGTGCCAGCATCAAAGGTAGCGGGGGGGTCAATGAGCAGTTCTTC. Encoded protein: CASIKGSGGVNEQFF.

The DNA of the CDR3 is TGTGCCAGCAGTTACTCGTTCGGGAACACTGAAGCTTTCTTT. Amino acid sequence: CASSYSFGNTEAFF. The rearrangement links TRBV6-5 to TRBJ1-1, with D unresolved. The CDR3 length is 14 residues. The germline V and J ends were trimmed by 0 bases and 1 base, with 6 bases remaining between them. Germline CDR1 is MNHEY and CDR2 is SVGAGI.

J is TRBJ2-7 and V is TRBV6-1; 9 bases agree with TRBD2. V lost 3 bases to trimming and J lost 3 bases; unmatched junction nucleotides: 6. The CDR3 extends over 15 amino acids. Looked up from germline, CDR1 is MNHNS and CDR2 is SASEGT. CDR3 region: CASSDDAGGVYEQYF. The CDR3 nucleotides read TGTGCCAGCAGTGATGATGCGGGGGGGGTCTACGAGCAGTACTTC.

This sequence joins TRBV4-1 and TRBJ2-7; a possible D gene is TRBD1 (6 bases). The CDR3 has 15 residues. Germline CDR1 reads MGHRA; CDR2 reads YSYEKL. Trimming took 1 base from V and 3 from J, leaving 13 bases between them. CDR3 DNA sequence: TGCGCCAGCAGCCAAGTATCCCAGGGGAGCTACGAGCAGTACTTC. Protein: CASSQVSQGSYEQYF.

CDR3 sequence reads: CASSLRQGLDQPQHF. As DNA, the CDR3 is TGTGCCAGCAGCTTAAGACAGGGACTCGATCAGCCCCAGCATTTT. J is TRBJ1-5 and V is TRBV11-2; the match to TRBD1 covers 7 bases. Per germline, CDR1 SGHAT and CDR2 FQNNGV. Trimming removed 2 bases from V and 5 bases from J; junction bases left unmatched: 6. The CDR3 sequence is 15 residues long.

The chain combines TRBV19 with TRBJ2-7, with TRBD1 identical over 10 bases. This CDR3 has 17 residues. The germline gives CDR1 LNHDA, CDR2 SQIVND (reference sequence). Trimming took 4 bases from V and 2 from J; bases not matched to a gene: 11. The CDR3 region has the DNA TGTGCCAGTAGTAGAGGGGACAGGGGTTTTATCACCTACGAGCAGTACTTC. Protein product: CASSRGDRGFITYEQYF. The full variable domain, completed using reference TRBV19 and TRBJ2-7, is DGGITQSPKYLFRKEGQNVTLSCEQNLNHDAMYWYRQDPGQGLRLIYYSQIVNDFQKGDIAEGYSVSREKKESFPLTVTSAQKNPTAFYLCASSRGDRGFITYEQYFGPGTRLTVT.

This chain links TRBV10-2 with TRBJ1-1; no reliable D call. Germline-derived CDR1 and CDR2 are WSHSY and SAAADI. Trimming took off 5 bases at V and 4 bases at J, with 8 bases between the two ends. The CDR3 extends over 12 amino acids. CDR3 protein: CASSLLPTEAFF. The DNA for the CDR3 is TGCGCCAGCAGTCTCCTACCCACTGAAGCTTTCTTT.

The rearrangement links TRBV5-6 to TRBJ2-5; TRBD1 might be the D (6 bases). Germline-derived CDR1 and CDR2 are SGHDT and YYEEEE. V shed 0 bases and J shed 5 bases, with 8 bases lying between them. The CDR3 is 13 residues long. CDR3 bases: TGTGCCAGCAGCTTGGACAGGGTGGAGACCCAGTACTTC. Amino acids: CASSLDRVETQYF.

This chain joins TRBV5-1 and TRBJ1-4; 10 positions match TRBD1. Germline assignment: CDR1 SGHRS and CDR2 YFSETQ. With V trimmed by 4 bases and J by 4 bases, 13 bases remained unmatched. This CDR3 is 18 amino acids long. The CDR3 is CASSKHRDRGFGNEKLFF. CDR3 nucleotide sequence: TGCGCCAGCAGCAAACACCGGGACAGGGGATTCGGTAATGAAAAACTGTTTTTT.

The V gene is TRBV14, the J gene TRBJ2-1; 8 nucleotides match TRBD2. V gave up 1 base and J gave up 4 bases; unmatched junction bases: 12. Per the germline V gene, CDR1 is SGHDN and CDR2 is FVKESK. This CDR3 region has 18 residues. The CDR3 protein is CASSQGSLLRGRYNEQFF. The CDR3 DNA follows: TGTGCCAGCAGCCAAGGCTCTCTCCTTCGCGGGAGGTACAATGAGCAGTTCTTC.

J is TRBJ1-5 and V is TRBV28, with D perhaps TRBD1 (5 bases). The CDR3 runs 14 residues. Germline V lookup: CDR1 MDHEN, CDR2 SYDVKM. Deletions cut 2 bases from V and 7 bases from J, with 12 bases between. The CDR3 region is CASSLPGEVQPQHF. The CDR3 DNA follows: TGTGCCAGCAGTTTACCGGGGGAGGTACAGCCCCAGCATTTT.

This clone has just a few counts. This chain joins TRBV28 and TRBJ1-5; perhaps TRBD1 as D (6 bases). Germline assignment: CDR1 MDHEN and CDR2 SYDVKM. Trimming took 5 bases from V and 8 from J, leaving 19 bases between them. The CDR3 consists of 15 residues. CDR3 protein: CASSPPTGRLEPQHF. The CDR3 nucleotides read TGTGCCAGCAGTCCCCCGACAGGTCGCCTGGAGCCCCAGCATTTT.

The V and J genes are TRBV15 and TRBJ2-5; 10 nucleotides agree with TRBD1. J lost 3 bases, V lost 0 bases, and 10 bases had no gene match. Germline V gene data show CDR1 as LNHNV and CDR2 as YYDKDF (reference sequence). The CDR3 contains 18 residues. This CDR3 is CATSRDGQGGRPKETQYF. The CDR3 region has the DNA TGTGCCACCAGCAGAGATGGACAGGGGGGAAGGCCCAAAGAGACCCAGTACTTC.

This chain uses TRBV24-1 with TRBJ2-5; maybe TRBD1 (6 bases). The CDR3 has 14 residues. Germline V gene lookup returns CDR1 KGHDR and CDR2 SFDVKD. Trimming removed 7 bases at V and 1 base at J, with 12 bases between. For the CDR3, the DNA is TGTGCCACCAGCCACCGGGACACCCAAGAGACCCAGTACTTC. Translated, it gives CATSHRDTQETQYF.

This clone was seen ten or more times. The gene calls are TRBV6-4 and TRBJ2-2; D is possibly TRBD1 (5 bases). Trimming stripped 0 bases from V and 3 bases from J, with 5 bases between. From germline, CDR1 is MRHNA and CDR2 SNTAGT. This CDR3 has 14 residues. CDR3 sequence: CASSDSRDTGELFF. CDR3 coding DNA: TGTGCCAGCAGTGACTCCAGGGACACCGGGGAGCTGTTTTTT.